This T cell receptor beta chain was identified in a study of T-cell memory formation after mild COVID-19. Study-wide points: The pre-infection memory compartment contained some responding clones, suggesting cross-reactive memory joined. CD4+ contracting clones lay mainly in CM and EM, CD8+ ones in EMRA.

V shed 8 bases, J shed 1 base, and the junction held 3 bases outside the gene matches. CDR3 length equals 14 residues. It was 5'RACE with constant-segment primers that produced the TCR alpha and TCR beta cDNA libraries, which carried sample barcodes and UMIs. A single record per CDR3 protein comes from TCRdb applying MiXCR to the 5' RACE reads. The data show fewer than 700,000 distinct CDR3 sequences, 20% to 25% seen once. This clonotype was picked up a small number of times. Antigen unknown. The chain has TRBV12-3 or TRBV12-4 and TRBJ2-1; 9 nucleotides align to TRBD1. This TCR was sampled from an adult woman who had mild COVID-19 (a few samples of this study predate the infection). Cell type and time point are not known. Sequenced: PBMCs or a T cell subset sorted from them (not recorded which). CDR3 in amino acids: CASGGTGSYNEQFF. CDR3 DNA sequence: TGTGCCAGCGGTGGGACAGGGTCCTACAATGAGCAGTTCTTC.